Following are 11 T cell receptor beta chains from one sample sequenced in a study of blood T cell repertoires in COVID-19. Generated by immunoSEQ multiplex PCR, the TCRdb table keeps only in-frame clones and is missing some. The sample has about 270,000 clones; about 88% are singletons. The sequenced sample was peripheral blood. Receptors originate from a woman in her seventies with COVID-19, enrolled during active disease.

This clone has a single count. This chain links TRBV18 with TRBJ2-1; D remains unclear. Germline CDR1 KGHSH, CDR2 LQKENI. The V end was cut by 3 bases, the J end by 5 bases, with 11 bases between. The CDR3 is 14 residues long. In nucleotides, the CDR3 is TGTGCCAGCTCACCCCGAGGAGAGGACAATGAGCAGTTCTTC. The encoded protein is CASSPRGEDNEQFF.

The chain combines TRBV28 with TRBJ2-1; 9 bases are shared with TRBD2. Germline V gene lookup returns CDR1 MDHEN and CDR2 SYDVKM. Germline trimming cut 11 bases from V and 8 bases from J; bases unmatched to any gene: 16. This CDR3 contains 15 residues. CDR3 amino acids: CAVGGSGGDRDEQFF. The CDR3 DNA sequence: TGTGCCGTCGGGGGTAGCGGGGGTGATCGGGATGAGCAGTTCTTC. Looking up the rest from reference TRBV28 and TRBJ2-1 gives the full variable domain: DVKVTQSSRYLVKRTGEKVFLECVQDMDHENMFWYRQDPGLGLRLIYFSYDVKMKEKGDIPEGYSVSREKKERFSLILESASTNQTSMYLCAVGGSGGDRDEQFFGPGTRLTVL.

The gene calls are TRBV18 and TRBJ1-3; no firm D call. The CDR3 loop spans 13 amino acids. V lost 4 bases and J lost 8, with 12 bases in between. CDR1 and CDR2 from the germline V gene are KGHSH and LQKENI. The CDR3 here is CASSLILRDTIYF. The CDR3 DNA follows: TGTGCCAGCTCACTGATACTTCGGGACACCATATATTTT.

J is TRBJ2-1 and V is TRBV2; D is ambiguous. V shed 2 bases and J shed 7 bases, with 3 bases lying between them. CDR3 length: 11 residues. Per the germline V gene, CDR1 is SNHLY and CDR2 is FYNNEI. The chain's CDR3 is CASSEQNEQFF. CDR3 DNA sequence: TGTGCCAGCAGTGAACAAAATGAGCAGTTCTTC.

This clone has just a few counts. DNA for the CDR3: TGTGCCAGCACCTACGGTCCGAACACTGAAGCTTTCTTT. Its translation is CASTYGPNTEAFF. The gene calls are TRBV2 and TRBJ1-1; D is unclear. V lost 7 bases, J lost 1 base, and 10 bases lay in between. Germline CDR1 reads SNHLY; CDR2 reads FYNNEI. The CDR3 has 13 residues.

V usage is TRBV19 and J usage is TRBJ1-3; TRBD1 is a possible D gene (6 bases). Trimming pared 3 bases from V and 3 bases from J, leaving 15 bases between. The CDR3 has 16 residues. Germline CDR1 reads LNHDA; CDR2 reads SQIVND (reference sequence). In DNA, the CDR3 is TGTGCCAGTAGTATTCTACAGGGAGGGAGTGGAAACACCATATATTTT. The encoded protein is CASSILQGGSGNTIYF. The full variable domain, with the rest looked up from reference TRBV19 and TRBJ1-3, is DGGITQSPKYLFRKEGQNVTLSCEQNLNHDAMYWYRQDPGQGLRLIYYSQIVNDFQKGDIAEGYSVSREKKESFPLTVTSAQKNPTAFYLCASSILQGGSGNTIYFGEGSWLTVV.

In its sample, this clone was seen a few times. The chain is built from TRBV5-6 and TRBJ2-2; 7 positions match TRBD2. The junction had 2 bases not matched to a gene; V was cut back by 3 bases and J by 0 bases. The CDR3 has 15 amino acids. The germline V gene encodes CDR1 SGHDT and CDR2 YYEEEE. The CDR3 coding sequence is TGTGCCAGCAGCTCGAGCGGGACGAACACCGGGGAGCTGTTTTTT. Amino acid sequence: CASSSSGTNTGELFF.

The rearrangement joins TRBV7-2 to TRBJ2-5; 10 nucleotides match TRBD2. This CDR3 has 17 residues. The ends lost 1 base at V and 1 base at J; junction bases unmatched: 6. Germline lookup yields CDR1 SGHTA and CDR2 FQGNSA. The CDR3 loop reads CASSLGASGGSQETQYF. The CDR3 nucleotides are TGTGCCAGCAGCTTAGGTGCTAGCGGGGGTTCCCAAGAGACCCAGTACTTC.

The chain combines TRBV28 with TRBJ2-7, with D uncertain. Trimming stripped 4 bases from V and 4 bases from J, with 8 bases between. Germline V CDR1 and CDR2: MDHEN, SYDVKM. The length of the CDR3 is 12 residues. Here the CDR3 DNA reads TGTGCCAGCAGTTGGAAACAGTACGAGCAGTACTTC. Its translation is CASSWKQYEQYF.

The J gene is TRBJ2-7, the V gene TRBV6-2 or TRBV6-3, with 7 bases identical to TRBD2. Germline-derived CDR1 and CDR2 are MNHEY and SVGEGT. V shed 2 bases and J 0 bases; nucleotides not matched to a gene: 13. The CDR3 covers 18 residues. The CDR3 region has the DNA TGTGCCAGCAGTTACCCTACCTGGGGAGGGACCAACTCCTACGAGCAGTACTTC. Its protein product is CASSYPTWGGTNSYEQYF.

The chain uses TRBV4-1 and TRBJ1-5; no clear D gene. The CDR3 is made up of 13 amino acids. Germline V CDR1 and CDR2: MGHRA, YSYEKL. Trimming stripped 5 bases from V and 4 bases from J, with 9 bases between. The chain's CDR3 is CASSVEANQPQHF. The CDR3 DNA is TGCGCCAGCAGCGTAGAGGCGAATCAGCCCCAGCATTTT.